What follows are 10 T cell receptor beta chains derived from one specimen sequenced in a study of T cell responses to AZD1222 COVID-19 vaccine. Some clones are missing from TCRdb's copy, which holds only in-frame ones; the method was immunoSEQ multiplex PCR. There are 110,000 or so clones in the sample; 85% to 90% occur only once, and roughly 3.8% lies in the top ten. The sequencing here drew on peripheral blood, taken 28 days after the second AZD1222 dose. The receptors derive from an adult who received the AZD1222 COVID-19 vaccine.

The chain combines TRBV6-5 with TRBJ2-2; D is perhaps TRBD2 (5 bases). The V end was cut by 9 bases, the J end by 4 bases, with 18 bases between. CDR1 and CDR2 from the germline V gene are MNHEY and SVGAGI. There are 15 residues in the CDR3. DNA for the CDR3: TGTGCCAGTAGCGCAGAGGCTTGGGGCACCGGGGAGCTGTTTTTT. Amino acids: CASSAEAWGTGELFF.

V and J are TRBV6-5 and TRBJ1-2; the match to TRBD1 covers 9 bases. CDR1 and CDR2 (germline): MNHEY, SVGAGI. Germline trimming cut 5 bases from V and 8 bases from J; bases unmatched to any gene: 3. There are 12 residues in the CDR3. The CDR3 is CASSRTGEGYTF. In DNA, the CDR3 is TGTGCCAGCAGTAGGACAGGGGAAGGCTACACCTTC.

DNA of the CDR3: TGCGCCAGCAGCCATCCAGGACAGGGGGCTAACACCGGGGAGCTGTTTTTT. This codes for CASSHPGQGANTGELFF. V is TRBV5-1 and J is TRBJ2-2; TRBD1 matches 11 bases. The germline V gene has CDR1 SGHRS and CDR2 YFSETQ. With 4 bases clipped from V and 2 bases from J, the junction kept 7 bases outside the gene matches. CDR3 size: 17 residues.

The CDR3 loop is CANSRAGDTEAFF. In DNA, the CDR3 is TGTGCCAACTCCCGTGCAGGTGACACTGAAGCTTTCTTT. The chain recombines TRBV2 with TRBJ1-1; no definite D call. V was pared by 10 bases and J by 3 bases, with 15 bases between. This CDR3 is built from 13 residues. Germline V gene lookup returns CDR1 SNHLY and CDR2 FYNNEI.

The CDR3 reads CATSSISGSHEQFF. The CDR3 region has the DNA TGTGCCACCAGCTCAATTTCTGGGTCCCATGAGCAGTTCTTC. The V and J genes are TRBV24-1 and TRBJ2-1; D unclear. This CDR3 comprises 14 residues. Germline-derived CDR1 and CDR2 are KGHDR and SFDVKD. The germline V and J ends were trimmed by 7 bases and 8 bases, with 17 bases remaining between them.

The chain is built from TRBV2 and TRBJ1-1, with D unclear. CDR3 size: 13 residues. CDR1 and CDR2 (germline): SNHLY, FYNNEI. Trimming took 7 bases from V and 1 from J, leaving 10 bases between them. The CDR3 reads CASTTDGNTEAFF. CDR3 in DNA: TGTGCCAGCACCACGGACGGGAACACTGAAGCTTTCTTT.

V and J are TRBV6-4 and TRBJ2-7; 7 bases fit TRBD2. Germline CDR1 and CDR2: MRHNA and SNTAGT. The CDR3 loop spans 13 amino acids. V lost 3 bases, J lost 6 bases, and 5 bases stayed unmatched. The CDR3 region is CASSEVWGGEQYF. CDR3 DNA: TGTGCCAGCAGTGAGGTTTGGGGGGGCGAGCAGTACTTC.

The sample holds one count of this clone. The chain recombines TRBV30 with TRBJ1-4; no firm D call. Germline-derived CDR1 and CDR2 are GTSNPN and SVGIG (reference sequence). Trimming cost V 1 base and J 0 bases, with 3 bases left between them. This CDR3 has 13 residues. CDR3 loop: CAWSGATNEKLFF. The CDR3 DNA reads TGTGCCTGGAGTGGGGCAACTAATGAAAAACTGTTTTTT. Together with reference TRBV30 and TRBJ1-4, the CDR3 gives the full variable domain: SQTIHQWPATLVQPVGSPLSLECTVEGTSNPNLYWYRQAAGRGLQLLFYSVGIGQISSEVPQNLSASRPQDRQFILSSKKLLLSDSGFYLCAWSGATNEKLFFGSGTQLSVL.

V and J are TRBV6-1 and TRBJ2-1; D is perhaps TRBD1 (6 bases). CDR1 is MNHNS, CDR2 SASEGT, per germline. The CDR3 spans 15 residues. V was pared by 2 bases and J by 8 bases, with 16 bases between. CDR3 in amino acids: CASSETVTGIDEQFF. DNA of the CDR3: TGTGCCAGCAGTGAAACCGTTACAGGGATAGATGAGCAGTTCTTC.

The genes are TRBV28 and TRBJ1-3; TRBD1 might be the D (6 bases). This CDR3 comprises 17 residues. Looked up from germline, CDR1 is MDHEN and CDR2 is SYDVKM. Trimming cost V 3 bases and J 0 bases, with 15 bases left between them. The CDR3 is CASSFPRGRGSGNTIYF. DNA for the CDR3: TGTGCCAGCAGTTTCCCCAGGGGCAGGGGCTCTGGAAACACCATATATTTT.